A single T cell receptor (beta chain) is shown here with its context. The V gene end was trimmed by 4 bases and the J gene end by 4 bases; junction bases not matched to a gene: 10. Germline V CDR1 and CDR2: SGDLS, YYNGEE. The CDR3 consists of 16 residues. The sample originates from a study of control samples from healthy donors and cancer patients. Repertoires were generated with immunoSEQ multiplex PCR, while TCRdb's copy carries only in-frame clones and drops some. This sample has 13,000 to 15,000 clones, with 60% to 80% found just once. Specimen: formalin-fixed, paraffin-embedded tissue. The chain links TRBV9 to TRBJ2-3; 9 bases are a match to TRBD1. This TCR came from a female donor with lung cancer. This CDR3 reads CASSSARQGGADTQYF. CDR3 nucleotide sequence: TGTGCCAGCAGCTCCGCCCGACAGGGGGGCGCAGATACGCAGTATTTT. The full variable domain, in which reference TRBV9 and TRBJ2-3 provide the parts outside the CDR3, is DSGVTQTPKHLITATGQRVTLRCSPRSGDLSVYWYQQSLDQGLQFLIQYYNGEERAKGNILERFSAQQFPDLHSELNLSSLELGDSALYFCASSSARQGGADTQYFGPGTRLTVL.